This T cell receptor (beta chain) derives from a study of T-cell reconstitution after alpha-beta-depleted transplantation in children. Unique molecular identifiers were used to barcode this TCRbeta library. TCRdb reprocessed the PCR reads via MiXCR and lists one record per CDR3 protein. The profile shows around 480,000 distinct CDR3 sequences, 32% of them singletons. Germline V gene sequence: CDR1 SQVTM, CDR2 ANQGSEA. CDR3 length equals 12 residues. Trimming stripped 7 bases from V and 2 bases from J, with 11 bases between. The clonotype originates from a human donor who donated a stem cell graft to a child with aplastic anemia. The rearrangement joins TRBV29-1 to TRBJ1-1; perhaps TRBD1 as D (6 bases). Material: PBMCs from the stem cell graft donor, obtained from the stem cell graft. CDR3 residues: CSGSDSNTEAFF. CDR3 bases: TGCAGCGGATCGGACAGTAACACTGAAGCTTTCTTT.